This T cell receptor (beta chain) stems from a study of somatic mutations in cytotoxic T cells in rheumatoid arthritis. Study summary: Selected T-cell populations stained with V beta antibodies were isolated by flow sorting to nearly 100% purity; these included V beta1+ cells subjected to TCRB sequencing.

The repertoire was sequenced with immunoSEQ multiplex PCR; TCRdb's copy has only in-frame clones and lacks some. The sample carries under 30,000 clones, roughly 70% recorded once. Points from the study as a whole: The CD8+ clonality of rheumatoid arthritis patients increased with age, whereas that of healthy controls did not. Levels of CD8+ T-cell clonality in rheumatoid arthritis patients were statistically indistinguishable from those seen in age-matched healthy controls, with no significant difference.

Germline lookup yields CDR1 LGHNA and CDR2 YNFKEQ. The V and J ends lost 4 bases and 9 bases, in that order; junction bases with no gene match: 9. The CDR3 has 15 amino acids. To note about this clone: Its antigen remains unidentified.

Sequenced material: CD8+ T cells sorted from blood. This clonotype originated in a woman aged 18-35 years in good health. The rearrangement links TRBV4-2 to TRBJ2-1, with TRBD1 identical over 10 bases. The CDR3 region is CASSLSGTGVAEQFF. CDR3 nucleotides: TGTGCCAGCAGCCTATCCGGGACAGGGGTGGCTGAGCAGTTCTTC.